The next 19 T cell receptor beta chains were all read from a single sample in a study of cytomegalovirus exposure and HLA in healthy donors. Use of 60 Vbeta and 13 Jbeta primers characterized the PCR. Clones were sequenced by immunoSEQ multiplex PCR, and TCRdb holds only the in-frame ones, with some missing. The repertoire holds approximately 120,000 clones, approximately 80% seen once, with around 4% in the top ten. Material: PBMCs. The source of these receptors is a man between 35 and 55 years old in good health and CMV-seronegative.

Written as DNA, the CDR3 is TGTGCCAGCAGCTTAATGGCCGGAGAAAGAACCGGGGAGCTGTTTTTT. Encoded protein: CASSLMAGERTGELFF. This chain connects TRBV7-3 to TRBJ2-2, with D uncertain. Trimming shortened V by 1 base and J by 5 bases, and 14 bases separated the two germline ends. The CDR3 is made up of 16 amino acids. Germline assignment: CDR1 SGHTA and CDR2 FQGTGA.

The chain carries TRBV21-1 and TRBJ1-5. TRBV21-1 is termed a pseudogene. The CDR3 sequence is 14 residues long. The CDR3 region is CASSKVSGNQPQHF. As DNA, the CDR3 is TGTGCCAGCAGCAAAGTTTCGGGGAATCAGCCCCAGCATTTT.

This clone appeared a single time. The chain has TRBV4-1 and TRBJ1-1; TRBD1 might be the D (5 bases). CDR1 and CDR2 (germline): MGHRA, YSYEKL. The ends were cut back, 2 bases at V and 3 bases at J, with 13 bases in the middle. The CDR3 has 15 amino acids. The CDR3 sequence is CASSQMGSGHTEAFF. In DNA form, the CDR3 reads TGCGCCAGCAGCCAAATGGGATCAGGGCACACTGAAGCTTTCTTT.

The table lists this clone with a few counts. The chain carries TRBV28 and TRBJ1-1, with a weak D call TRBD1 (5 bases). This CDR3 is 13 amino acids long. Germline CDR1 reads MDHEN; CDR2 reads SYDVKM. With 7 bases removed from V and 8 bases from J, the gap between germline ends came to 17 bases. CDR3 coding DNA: TGTGCCAGCACCCAATCGGGGGGAACCGAAGCTTTCTTT. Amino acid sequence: CASTQSGGTEAFF.

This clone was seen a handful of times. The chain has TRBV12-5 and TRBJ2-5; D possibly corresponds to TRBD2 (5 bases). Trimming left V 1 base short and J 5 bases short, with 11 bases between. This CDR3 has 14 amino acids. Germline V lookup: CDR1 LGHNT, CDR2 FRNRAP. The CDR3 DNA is TGTGCTAGTGGTTTGGGGACTCTGGGGGAGACCCAGTACTTC. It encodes CASGLGTLGETQYF.

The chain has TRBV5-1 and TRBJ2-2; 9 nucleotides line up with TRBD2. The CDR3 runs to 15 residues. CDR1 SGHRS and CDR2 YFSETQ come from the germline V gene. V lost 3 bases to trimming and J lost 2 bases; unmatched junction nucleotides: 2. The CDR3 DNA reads TGCGCCAGCAGCTGGGGACTAGCTAACACCGGGGAGCTGTTTTTT. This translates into CASSWGLANTGELFF.

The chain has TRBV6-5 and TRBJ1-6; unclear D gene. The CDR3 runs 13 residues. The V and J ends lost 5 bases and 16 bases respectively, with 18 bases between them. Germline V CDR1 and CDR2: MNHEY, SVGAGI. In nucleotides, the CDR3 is TGTGCCAGCAGTGGACTGTCGTTTTTTGGTCTCCACTTT. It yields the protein CASSGLSFFGLHF.

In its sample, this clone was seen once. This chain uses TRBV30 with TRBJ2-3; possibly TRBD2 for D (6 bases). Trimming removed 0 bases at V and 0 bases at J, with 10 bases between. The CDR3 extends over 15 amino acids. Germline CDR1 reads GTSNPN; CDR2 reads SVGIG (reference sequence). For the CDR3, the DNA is TGTGCCTGGAGTGTAGGTGCGGGGAGCACAGATACGCAGTATTTT. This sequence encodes CAWSVGAGSTDTQYF.

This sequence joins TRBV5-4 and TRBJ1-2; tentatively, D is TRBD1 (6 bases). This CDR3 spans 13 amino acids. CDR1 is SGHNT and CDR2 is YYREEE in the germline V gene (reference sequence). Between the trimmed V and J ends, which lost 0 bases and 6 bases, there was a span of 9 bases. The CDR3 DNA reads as TGTGCCAGCAGCTTGGCACAGGGTGATGGCTACACCTTC. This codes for CASSLAQGDGYTF.

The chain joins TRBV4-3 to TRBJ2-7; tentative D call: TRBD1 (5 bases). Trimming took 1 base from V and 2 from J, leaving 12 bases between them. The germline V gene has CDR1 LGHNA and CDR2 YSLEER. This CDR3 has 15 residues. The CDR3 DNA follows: TGCGCCAGCAGCCAAGGAGACAGCCAGACCTACGAGCAGTACTTC. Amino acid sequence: CASSQGDSQTYEQYF.

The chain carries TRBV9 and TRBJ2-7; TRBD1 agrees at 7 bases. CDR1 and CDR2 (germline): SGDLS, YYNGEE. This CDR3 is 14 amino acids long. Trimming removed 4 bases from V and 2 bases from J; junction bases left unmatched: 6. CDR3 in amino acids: CASSITGDPYEQYF. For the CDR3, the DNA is TGTGCCAGCAGCATCACAGGGGACCCCTACGAGCAGTACTTC.

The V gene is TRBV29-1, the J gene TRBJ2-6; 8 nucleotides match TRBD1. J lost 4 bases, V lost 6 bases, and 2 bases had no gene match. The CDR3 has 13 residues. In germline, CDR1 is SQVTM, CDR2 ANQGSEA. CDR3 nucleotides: TGCAGCGTGACAGGGGCCGGGGCCAACGTCCTGACTTTC. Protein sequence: CSVTGAGANVLTF.

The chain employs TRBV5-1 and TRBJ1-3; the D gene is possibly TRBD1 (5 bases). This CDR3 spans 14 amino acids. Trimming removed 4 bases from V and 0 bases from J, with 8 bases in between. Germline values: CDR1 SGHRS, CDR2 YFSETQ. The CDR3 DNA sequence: TGCGCCAGCAGCCCGGACACCTCTGGAAACACCATATATTTT. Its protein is CASSPDTSGNTIYF.

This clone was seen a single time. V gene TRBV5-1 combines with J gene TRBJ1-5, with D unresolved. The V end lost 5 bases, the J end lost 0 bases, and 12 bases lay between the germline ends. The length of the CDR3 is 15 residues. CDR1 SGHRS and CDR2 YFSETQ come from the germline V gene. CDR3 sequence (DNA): TGCGCCAGCAGACCGACAAGTAATAGCAATCAGCCCCAGCATTTT. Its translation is CASRPTSNSNQPQHF.

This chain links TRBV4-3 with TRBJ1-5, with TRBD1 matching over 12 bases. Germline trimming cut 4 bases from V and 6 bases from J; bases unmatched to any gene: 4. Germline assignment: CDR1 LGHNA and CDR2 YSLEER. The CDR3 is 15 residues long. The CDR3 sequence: CASSPGTGGSQPQHF. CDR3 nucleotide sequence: TGCGCCAGCAGCCCTGGGACAGGGGGCTCTCAGCCCCAGCATTTT.

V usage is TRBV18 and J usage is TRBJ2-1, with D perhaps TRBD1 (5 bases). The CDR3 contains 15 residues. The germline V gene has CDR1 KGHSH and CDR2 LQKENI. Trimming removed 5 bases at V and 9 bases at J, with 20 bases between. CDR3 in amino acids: CASSSQPTPQGEQFF. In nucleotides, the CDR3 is TGTGCCAGCTCATCCCAACCTACCCCGCAGGGTGAGCAGTTCTTC.

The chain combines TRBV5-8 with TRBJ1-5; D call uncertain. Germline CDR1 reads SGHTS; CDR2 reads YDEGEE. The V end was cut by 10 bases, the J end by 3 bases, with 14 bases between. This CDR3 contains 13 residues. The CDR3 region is CASQRVSNQPQHF. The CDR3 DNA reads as TGTGCCTCCCAACGGGTTTCCAATCAGCCCCAGCATTTT.

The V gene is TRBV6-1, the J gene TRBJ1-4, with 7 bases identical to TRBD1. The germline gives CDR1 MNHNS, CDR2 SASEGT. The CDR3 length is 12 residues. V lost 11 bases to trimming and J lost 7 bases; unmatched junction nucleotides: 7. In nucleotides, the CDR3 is TGTGCCGGTACAGGGGTGGGTGAAAAACTGTTTTTT. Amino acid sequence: CAGTGVGEKLFF.

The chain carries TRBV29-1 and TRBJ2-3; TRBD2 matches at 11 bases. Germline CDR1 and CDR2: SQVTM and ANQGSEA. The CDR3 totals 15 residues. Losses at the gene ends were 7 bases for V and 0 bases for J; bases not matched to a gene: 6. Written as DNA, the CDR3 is TGCAGCGGACGCGGGACTAGCGGTAGCACAGATACGCAGTATTTT. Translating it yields CSGRGTSGSTDTQYF.